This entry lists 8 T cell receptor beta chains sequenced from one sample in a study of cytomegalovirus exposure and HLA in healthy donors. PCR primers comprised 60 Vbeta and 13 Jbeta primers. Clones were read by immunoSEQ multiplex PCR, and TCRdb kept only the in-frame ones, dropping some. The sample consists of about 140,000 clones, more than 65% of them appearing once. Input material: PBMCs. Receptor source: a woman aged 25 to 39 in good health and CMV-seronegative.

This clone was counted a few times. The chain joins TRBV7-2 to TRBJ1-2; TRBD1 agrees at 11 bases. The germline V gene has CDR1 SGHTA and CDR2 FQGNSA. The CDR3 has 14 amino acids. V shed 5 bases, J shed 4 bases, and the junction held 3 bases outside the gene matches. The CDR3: CASSPGTGGYGYTF. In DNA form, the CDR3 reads TGTGCCAGCAGCCCGGGGACAGGGGGCTATGGCTACACCTTC.

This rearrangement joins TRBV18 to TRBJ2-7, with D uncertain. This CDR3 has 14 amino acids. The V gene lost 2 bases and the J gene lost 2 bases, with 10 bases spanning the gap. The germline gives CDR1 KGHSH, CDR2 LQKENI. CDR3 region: CASSPSDGAYEQYF. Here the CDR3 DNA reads TGTGCCAGCTCACCATCAGACGGAGCCTACGAGCAGTACTTC.

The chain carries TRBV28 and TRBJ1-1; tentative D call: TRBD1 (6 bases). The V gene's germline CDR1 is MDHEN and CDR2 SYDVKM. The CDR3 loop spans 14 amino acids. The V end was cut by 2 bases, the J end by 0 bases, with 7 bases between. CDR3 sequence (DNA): TGTGCCAGCAGTTTAACAGGGATGAACACTGAAGCTTTCTTT. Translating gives CASSLTGMNTEAFF.

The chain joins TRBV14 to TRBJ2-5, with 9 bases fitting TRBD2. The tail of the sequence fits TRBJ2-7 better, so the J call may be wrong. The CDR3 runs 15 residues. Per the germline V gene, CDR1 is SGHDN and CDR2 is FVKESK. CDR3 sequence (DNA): TGTGCCAGCAGCCAAGTAGCGGGAGTGGTGTACGAGCAGTACTTC. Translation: CASSQVAGVVYEQYF.

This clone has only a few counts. The CDR3 DNA reads as TGTGCCAGCAGCTTGTTTGCCTCAGGGCTTAATGAGCAGTTCTTC. Encoded protein: CASSLFASGLNEQFF. The chain links TRBV7-2 to TRBJ2-1; a possible D gene is TRBD1 (5 bases). The CDR3 totals 15 residues. Between the trimmed V and J ends, which lost 3 bases and 7 bases, there was a span of 16 bases. Germline CDR1 reads SGHTA; CDR2 reads FQGNSA.

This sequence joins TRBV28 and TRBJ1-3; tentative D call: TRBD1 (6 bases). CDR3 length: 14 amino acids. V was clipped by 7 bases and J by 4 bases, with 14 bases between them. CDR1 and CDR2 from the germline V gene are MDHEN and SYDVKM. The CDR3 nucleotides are TGTGCCAGCAACAGGGATATAATCGGAAACACCATATATTTT. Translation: CASNRDIIGNTIYF.

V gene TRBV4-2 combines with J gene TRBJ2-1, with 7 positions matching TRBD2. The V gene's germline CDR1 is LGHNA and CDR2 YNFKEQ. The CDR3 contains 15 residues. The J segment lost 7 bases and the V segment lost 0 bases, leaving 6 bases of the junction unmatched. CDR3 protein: CASSQEREFGNEQFF. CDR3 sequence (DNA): TGTGCCAGCAGCCAAGAGCGGGAGTTTGGGAATGAGCAGTTCTTC.

The CDR3: CASTPSGLRDREETQYF. For the CDR3, the DNA is TGTGCCAGCACCCCTTCCGGCCTCCGGGACAGGGAAGAGACCCAGTACTTC. V usage is TRBV7-3 and J usage is TRBJ2-5; 9 bases fit TRBD1. CDR3 length equals 17 residues. Unmatched junction bases numbered 15, after V lost 7 bases and J lost 3 bases. Germline-derived CDR1 and CDR2 are SGHTA and FQGTGA.